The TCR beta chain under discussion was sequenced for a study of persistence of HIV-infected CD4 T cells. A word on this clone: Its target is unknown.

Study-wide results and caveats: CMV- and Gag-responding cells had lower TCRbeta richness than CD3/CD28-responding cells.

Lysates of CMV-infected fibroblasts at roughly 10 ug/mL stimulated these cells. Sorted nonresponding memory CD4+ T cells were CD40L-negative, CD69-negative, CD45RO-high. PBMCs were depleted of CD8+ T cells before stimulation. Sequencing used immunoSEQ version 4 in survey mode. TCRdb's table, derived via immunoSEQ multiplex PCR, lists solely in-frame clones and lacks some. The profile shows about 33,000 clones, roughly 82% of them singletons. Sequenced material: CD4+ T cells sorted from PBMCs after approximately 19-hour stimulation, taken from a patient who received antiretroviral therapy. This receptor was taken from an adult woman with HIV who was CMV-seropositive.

The CDR3, as DNA: TGTGCCAGCAGCCAATTCGACAGGGTCGCCGCCGGGGAGCTGTTTTTT. Its translation: CASSQFDRVAAGELFF. V usage is TRBV9 and J usage is TRBJ2-2; 7 positions match TRBD1. Germline CDR1 SGDLS, CDR2 YYNGEE. The CDR3 is 16 amino acids. Unmatched junction bases numbered 12, after V lost 4 bases and J lost 6 bases. The full variable domain, completed using reference TRBV9 and TRBJ2-2, is DSGVTQTPKHLITATGQRVTLRCSPRSGDLSVYWYQQSLDQGLQFLIQYYNGEERAKGNILERFSAQQFPDLHSELNLSSLELGDSALYFCASSQFDRVAAGELFFGEGSRLTVL.